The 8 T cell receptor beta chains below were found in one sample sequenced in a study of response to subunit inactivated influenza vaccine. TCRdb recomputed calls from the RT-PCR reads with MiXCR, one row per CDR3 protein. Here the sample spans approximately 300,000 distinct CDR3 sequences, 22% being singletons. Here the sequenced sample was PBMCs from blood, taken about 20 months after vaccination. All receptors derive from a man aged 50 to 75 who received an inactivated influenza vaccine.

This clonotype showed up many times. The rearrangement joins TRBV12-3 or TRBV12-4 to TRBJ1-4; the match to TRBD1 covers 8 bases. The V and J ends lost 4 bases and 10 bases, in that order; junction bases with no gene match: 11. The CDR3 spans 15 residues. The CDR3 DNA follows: TGTGCCAGCAGTTCTCAGGGGGCCGCGTTGGGAAAACTGTTTTTT. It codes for CASSSQGAALGKLFF.

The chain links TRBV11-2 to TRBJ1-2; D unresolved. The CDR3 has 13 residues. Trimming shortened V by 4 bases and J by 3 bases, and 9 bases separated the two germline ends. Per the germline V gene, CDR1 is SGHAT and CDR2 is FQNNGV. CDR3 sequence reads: CASSSWKYYGYTF. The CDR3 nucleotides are TGTGCCAGCAGCTCCTGGAAATACTATGGCTACACCTTC.

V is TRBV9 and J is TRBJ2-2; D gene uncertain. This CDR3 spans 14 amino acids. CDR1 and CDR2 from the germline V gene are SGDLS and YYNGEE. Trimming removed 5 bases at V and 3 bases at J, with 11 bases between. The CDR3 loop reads CASRADTYTGELFF. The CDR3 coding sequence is TGTGCCAGCAGAGCTGACACGTACACCGGGGAGCTGTTTTTT.

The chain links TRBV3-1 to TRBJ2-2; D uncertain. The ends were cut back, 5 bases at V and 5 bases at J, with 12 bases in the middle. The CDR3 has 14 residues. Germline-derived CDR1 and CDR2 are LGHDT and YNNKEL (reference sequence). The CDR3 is CASSNIYGTGELFF. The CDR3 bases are TGTGCCAGCAGCAATATATATGGGACCGGGGAGCTGTTTTTT. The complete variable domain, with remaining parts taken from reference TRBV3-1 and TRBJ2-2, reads DTAVSQTPKYLVTQMGNDKSIKCEQNLGHDTMYWYKQDSKKFLKIMFSYNNKELIINETVPNRFSPKSPDKAHLNLHINSLELGDSAVYFCASSNIYGTGELFFGEGSRLTVL.

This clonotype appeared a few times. CDR3 residues: CASSLGQGGFNYGYTF. The CDR3 DNA reads as TGTGCCAGCAGTTTAGGCCAGGGCGGGTTCAACTATGGCTACACCTTC. The chain joins TRBV12-3 or TRBV12-4 to TRBJ1-2; weak D call: TRBD1 (5 bases). The V and J ends lost 1 base and 2 bases respectively, with 14 bases between them. The CDR3 sequence is 16 residues long.

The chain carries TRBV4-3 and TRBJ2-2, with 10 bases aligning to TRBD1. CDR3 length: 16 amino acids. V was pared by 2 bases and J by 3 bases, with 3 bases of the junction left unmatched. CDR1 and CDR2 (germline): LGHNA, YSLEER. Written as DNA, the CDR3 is TGCGCCAGCAGCCAATTGGGGACAGGGGACACCGGGGAGCTGTTTTTT. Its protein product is CASSQLGTGDTGELFF.

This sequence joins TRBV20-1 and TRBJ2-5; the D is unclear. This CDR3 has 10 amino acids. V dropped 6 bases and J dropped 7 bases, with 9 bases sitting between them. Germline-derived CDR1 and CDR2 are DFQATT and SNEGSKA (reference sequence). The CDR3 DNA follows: TGCAGTGCGTATCAGAGGACCCAGTACTTC. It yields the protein CSAYQRTQYF.

CDR3 protein: CASSLRNGYTF. For the CDR3, the DNA is TGTGCCAGCAGTCTCAGGAATGGCTACACCTTC. V and J are TRBV6-5 and TRBJ1-2; D gene unclear. V lost 5 bases to trimming and J lost 6 bases, with 7 bases between them. The CDR3 runs to 11 residues. Looked up from germline, CDR1 is MNHEY and CDR2 is SVGAGI.